One T cell receptor beta chain is described in this entry. This entry comes from a study of T cell changes during pregnancy in multiple sclerosis. There are 14 residues in the CDR3. The V gene lost 3 bases and the J gene lost 3 bases, with 12 bases spanning the gap. Per the germline V gene, CDR1 is SGHRS and CDR2 is YFSETQ. Measured with immunoSEQ multiplex PCR; TCRdb has only the in-frame clones, and not every one. Of under 50,000 clones in the sample, about 95% were seen once. This clonotype was sampled from a female donor with multiple sclerosis, enrolled in a pregnancy study. The gene calls are TRBV5-1 and TRBJ1-2; maybe TRBD1 (5 bases). This specimen consisted of CD8+ T cells from peripheral blood mononuclear cells, obtained in the first trimester of pregnancy. The CDR3 reads CASSSRGGDYGYTF. The CDR3 DNA reads as TGCGCCAGCAGCTCAAGGGGAGGGGACTATGGCTACACCTTC. The full variable domain, completed using reference TRBV5-1 and TRBJ1-2, is KAGVTQTPRYLIKTRGQQVTLSCSPISGHRSVSWYQQTPGQGLQFLFEYFSETQRNKGNFPGRFSGRQFSNSRSEMNVSTLELGDSALYLCASSSRGGDYGYTFGSGTRLTVV.